This T cell receptor beta chain originates from a study of graft-versus-host responses after intestinal transplantation. Study-level information: As for transplant type, recipients had multivisceral, liver-intestinal, or isolated intestinal grafts. All recipients got anti-thymocyte globulin induction, then tacrolimus and steroids for roughly three years.

Note on this clone: As yet, its antigen is unknown.

The data were produced by immunoSEQ multiplex PCR, yet TCRdb's version contains in-frame clones alone and is incomplete. The table lists 90,000 to 95,000 clones, just under 95% of them singletons. Germline loops: CDR1 SGHKS, CDR2 YYEKEE (reference sequence). With V trimmed by 3 bases and J by 3 bases, 15 bases remained unmatched. The CDR3 is 18 residues long. Study-level points and caveats: GvH clones occurred in recipient marrow; some first appeared in ileum or blood.

The V call is TRBV5-5, the J call TRBJ1-2; 9 nucleotides agree with TRBD1. The sample consisted of unstimulated CD8+ T cells sorted from spleen or lymph node cells, taken before intestinal transplant. This TCR was sampled from a human donor who received an intestinal transplant. CDR3 coding DNA: TGTGCCAGCAGCTCGCCAACCGGGACAGGGACGACTTACTATGGCTACACCTTC. Its protein product is CASSSPTGTGTTYYGYTF.